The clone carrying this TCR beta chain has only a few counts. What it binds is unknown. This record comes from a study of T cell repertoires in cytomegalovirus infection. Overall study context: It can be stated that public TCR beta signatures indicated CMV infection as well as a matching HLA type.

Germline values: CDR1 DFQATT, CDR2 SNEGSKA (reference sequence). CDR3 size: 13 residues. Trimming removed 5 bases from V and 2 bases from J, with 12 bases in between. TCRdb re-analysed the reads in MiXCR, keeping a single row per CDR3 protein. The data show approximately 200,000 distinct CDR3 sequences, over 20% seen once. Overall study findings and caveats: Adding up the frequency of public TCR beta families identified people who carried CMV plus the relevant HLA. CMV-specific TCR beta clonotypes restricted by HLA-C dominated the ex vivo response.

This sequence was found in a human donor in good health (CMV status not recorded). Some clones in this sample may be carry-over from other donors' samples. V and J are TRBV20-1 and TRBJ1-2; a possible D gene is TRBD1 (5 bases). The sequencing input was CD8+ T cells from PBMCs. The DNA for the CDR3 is TGCAGTGCTCGGGACGGTGAGAACTATGGCTACACCTTC. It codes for CSARDGENYGYTF.